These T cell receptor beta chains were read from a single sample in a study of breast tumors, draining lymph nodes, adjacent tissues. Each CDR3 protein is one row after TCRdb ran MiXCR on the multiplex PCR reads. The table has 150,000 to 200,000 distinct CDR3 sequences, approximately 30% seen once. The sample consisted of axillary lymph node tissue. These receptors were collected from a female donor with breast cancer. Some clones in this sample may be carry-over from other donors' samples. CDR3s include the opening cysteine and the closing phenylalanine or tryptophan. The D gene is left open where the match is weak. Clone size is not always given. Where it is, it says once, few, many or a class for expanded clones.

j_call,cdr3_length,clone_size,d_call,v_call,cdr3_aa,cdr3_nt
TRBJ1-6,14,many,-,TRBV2,CASSEALSGSPLHF,TGTGCCAGCAGTGAAGCGCTTTCGGGTTCACCCCTCCACTTT
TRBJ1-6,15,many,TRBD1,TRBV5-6,CASSWDRVDGSPLHF,TGTGCCAGCAGCTGGGACAGGGTTGATGGTTCACCCCTCCACTTT
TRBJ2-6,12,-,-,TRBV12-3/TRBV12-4,CASSLRGNTEAF,TGTGCCAGCAGTTTACGTGGGAACACTGAAGCTTTC
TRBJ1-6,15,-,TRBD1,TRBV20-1,CSAQTGVYKDSPLHF,TGCAGTGCTCAGACAGGGGTTTATAAGGATTCACCCCTCCACTTT
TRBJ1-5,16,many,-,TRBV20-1,CSARDGGRGGNQPQHF,TGCAGTGCTAGAGATGGGGGCAGGGGCGGCAATCAGCCCCAGCATTTT
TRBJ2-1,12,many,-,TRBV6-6,CASNQGHNEQFF,TGTGCCAGCAACCAGGGCCACAATGAGCAGTTCTTC
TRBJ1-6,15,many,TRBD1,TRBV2,CASRTGEFLNSPLHF,TGTGCCAGCAGGACAGGGGAGTTCCTTAATTCACCCCTCCACTTT
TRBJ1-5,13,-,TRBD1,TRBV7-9,CASSAGGNHYEHF,TGTGCCAGCAGCGCAGGGGGGAACCACTACGAGCATTTT
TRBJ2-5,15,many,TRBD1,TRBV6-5,CASRFRDRSWETQYF,TGTGCCAGCAGATTCCGGGACAGATCTTGGGAGACCCAGTACTTC
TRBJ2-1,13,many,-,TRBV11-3,CASSLYLNNEQFF,TGTGCCAGCAGCTTATACCTAAACAATGAGCAGTTCTTC
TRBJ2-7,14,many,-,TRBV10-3,CAISESVVGYEQYF,TGTGCCATCAGTGAGTCGGTGGTAGGCTACGAGCAGTACTTC
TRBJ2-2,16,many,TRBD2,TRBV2,CASSVGPGTRTGELFF,TGTGCCAGCAGTGTGGGTCCCGGGACTAGGACGGGGGAGCTGTTTTTT
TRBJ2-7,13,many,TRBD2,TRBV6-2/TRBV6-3,CASCLAGEGEQYF,TGTGCCAGCTGTTTAGCGGGAGAAGGCGAGCAGTACTTC
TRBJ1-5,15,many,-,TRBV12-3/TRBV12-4,CASSVQGGLNQPQHF,TGTGCCAGCAGTGTACAAGGGGGGCTCAATCAGCCCCAGCATTTT
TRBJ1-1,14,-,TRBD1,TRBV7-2,CASSSTGVWTEAFF,TGTGCCAGCAGCTCGACAGGGGTATGGACTGAAGCTTTCTTT
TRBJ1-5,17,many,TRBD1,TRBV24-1,CATRPMGDRATNQPQHF,TGTGCCACCAGACCAATGGGGGACAGGGCCACCAATCAGCCCCAGCATTTT
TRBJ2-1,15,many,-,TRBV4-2,CASSQDPGFDNEQFF,TGTGCCAGCAGCCAAGATCCAGGATTCGACAATGAGCAGTTCTTC
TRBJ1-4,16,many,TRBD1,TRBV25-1,CASTTSRQGPGEKLFF,TGTGCCAGCACCACCTCAAGACAGGGCCCGGGTGAAAAACTGTTTTTT
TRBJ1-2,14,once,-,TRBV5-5,CASSLTGTNYGYTF,TGTGCCAGCAGTCTGACAGGAACTAACTATGGCTACACCTTC
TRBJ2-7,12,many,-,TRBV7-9,CASSPGRNEQYF,TGTGCCAGCAGCCCGGGACGGAACGAGCAGTACTTC
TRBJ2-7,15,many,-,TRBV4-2,CASSHEEGMGYEQYF,TGTGCCAGCAGCCATGAGGAAGGGATGGGGTACGAGCAGTACTTC
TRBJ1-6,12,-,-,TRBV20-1,CSARTGNSPPHF,TGCAGTGCCCGAACAGGGAATTCACCCCCCCACTTT
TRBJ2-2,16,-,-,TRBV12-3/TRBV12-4,CASSYRRQVGTGELFF,TGTGCCAGCAGTTACAGACGACAGGTGGGCACCGGGGAGCTGTTTTTT
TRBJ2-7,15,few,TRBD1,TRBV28,CASSSHRGPPYEQYF,TGTGCCAGCAGTTCTCACAGGGGTCCGCCCTACGAGCAGTACTTC
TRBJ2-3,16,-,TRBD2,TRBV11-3,CASSLALAGGSGEQYF,TGTGCCAGCAGCTTAGCCCTAGCGGGGGGGTCTGGGGAGCAGTATTTT
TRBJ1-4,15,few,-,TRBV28,CASSLSGTVNEKLFF,TGTGCCAGCAGTTTATCGGGGACGGTTAATGAAAAACTGTTTTTT
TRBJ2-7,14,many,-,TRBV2,CASTGAGWSYEQYF,TGTGCCAGCACCGGGGCAGGGTGGTCCTACGAGCAGTACTTC
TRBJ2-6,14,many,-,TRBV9,CASSVVSGANVLTF,TGTGCCAGCAGCGTAGTTTCAGGGGCCAACGTCCTGACTTTC
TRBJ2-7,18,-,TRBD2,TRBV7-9,CASSSRLAGGPYFHEQYF,TGTGCCAGCAGCTCCCGACTAGCGGGGGGCCCATACTTCCACGAGCAGTACTTC
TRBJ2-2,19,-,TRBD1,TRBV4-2,CASSHHGQGGAPNTGELFF,TGTGCCAGCAGCCATCACGGACAGGGGGGGGCCCCGAACACCGGGGAGCTGTTTTTT
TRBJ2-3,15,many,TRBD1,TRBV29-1,CSVLATGQFTDTQYF,TGCAGCGTGCTCGCGACGGGACAGTTCACAGATACGCAGTATTTT
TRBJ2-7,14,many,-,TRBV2,CASIWTASSYEQYF,TGTGCCAGCATTTGGACAGCCAGCTCCTACGAGCAGTACTTC
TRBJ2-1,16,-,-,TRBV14,CASSQGQAAGYNEQFF,TGTGCCAGCAGCCAAGGACAGGCGGCAGGGTACAATGAGCAGTTCTTC
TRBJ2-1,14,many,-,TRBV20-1,CSARGGGPYNEQFF,TGCAGTGCTAGGGGCGGGGGCCCGTACAATGAGCAGTTCTTC
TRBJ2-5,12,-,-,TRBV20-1,CSARVHGEAPYF,TGCAGTGCTAGAGTGCATGGGGAGGCCCCGTACTTC
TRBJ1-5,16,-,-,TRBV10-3,CAISESSGRSNQPQHF,TGTGCCATCAGTGAGTCTTCAGGGAGGAGCAATCAGCCCCAGCATTTT
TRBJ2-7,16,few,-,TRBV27,CASSLSLGFKSYEQYF,TGTGCCAGCAGTTTATCGCTGGGGTTCAAATCCTACGAGCAGTACTTC
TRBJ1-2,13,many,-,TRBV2,CASSGGGYYGYTF,TGTGCCAGCAGTGGGGGGGGGTACTATGGCTACACCTTC
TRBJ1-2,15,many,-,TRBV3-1,CASSQGGRAGDGYTF,TGTGCCAGCAGCCAAGGTGGAAGGGCTGGCGATGGCTACACCTTC
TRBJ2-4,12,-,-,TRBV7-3,CASSQDVNIQYF,TGTGCCAGCAGCCAAGACGTGAACATTCAGTACTTC
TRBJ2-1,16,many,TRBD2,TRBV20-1,CSARVQGGGVRNEQFF,TGCAGTGCTAGAGTACAAGGCGGGGGGGTCAGGAATGAGCAGTTCTTC
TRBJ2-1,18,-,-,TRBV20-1,CSARVADRVGLASNEQFF,TGCAGTGCTAGAGTCGCAGACAGGGTCGGACTAGCATCGAATGAGCAGTTCTTC
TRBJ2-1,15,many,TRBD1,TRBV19,CASTLTGLSYNEQFF,TGTGCCAGTACACTGACAGGGCTCTCCTACAATGAGCAGTTCTTC
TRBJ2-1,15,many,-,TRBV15,CATSRVRDHYNEQFF,TGTGCCACCAGCAGAGTCCGGGACCACTACAATGAGCAGTTCTTC
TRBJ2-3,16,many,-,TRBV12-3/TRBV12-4,CASSLGGGTSTDTQYF,TGTGCCAGCAGTTTAGGGGGAGGGACAAGCACAGATACGCAGTATTTT
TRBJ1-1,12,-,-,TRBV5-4,CASSLEGDQAFF,TGTGCCAGCAGCTTGGAAGGGGACCAAGCTTTCTTT
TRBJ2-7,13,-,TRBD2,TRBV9,CASSLRGDYEQYF,TGTGCCAGCAGTCTTCGGGGGGACTACGAGCAGTACTTC
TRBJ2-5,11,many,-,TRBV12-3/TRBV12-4,CASSFTKTQYF,TGTGCCAGCAGTTTTACCAAGACCCAGTACTTC
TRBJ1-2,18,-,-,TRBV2,CASVEDWENQDTNYGYTF,TGTGCCAGCGTTGAAGACTGGGAGAACCAAGATACTAACTATGGCTACACCTTC
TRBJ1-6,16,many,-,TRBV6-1,CASSDWGAAYNSPLHF,TGTGCCAGCAGTGACTGGGGGGCCGCCTATAATTCACCCCTCCACTTT
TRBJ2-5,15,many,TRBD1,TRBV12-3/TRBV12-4,CASRQGALNQETQYF,TGTGCCAGCAGACAGGGGGCTCTGAATCAAGAGACCCAGTACTTC
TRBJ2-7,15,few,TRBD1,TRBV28,CASSFWGQGNYEQYF,TGTGCCAGCAGTTTTTGGGGACAGGGGAACTACGAGCAGTACTTC
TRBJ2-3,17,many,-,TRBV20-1,CSARPGDISVVLDTQYF,TGCAGTGCTAGACCGGGGGATATCTCGGTTGTTTTAGATACGCAGTATTTT
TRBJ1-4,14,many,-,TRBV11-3,CASSLPGLNEKLFF,TGTGCCAGCAGCTTACCAGGGCTTAATGAAAAACTGTTTTTT
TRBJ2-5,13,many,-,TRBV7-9,CASSLAQQETQYF,TGTGCCAGCAGCTTAGCACAACAAGAGACCCAGTACTTC
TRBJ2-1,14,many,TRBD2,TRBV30,CAWTSGTSHDEQFF,TGTGCCTGGACCTCGGGGACTAGCCACGATGAGCAGTTCTTC
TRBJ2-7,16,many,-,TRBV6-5,CASSYSWGRFAYEQYF,TGTGCCAGCAGTTACTCGTGGGGTAGATTCGCCTACGAGCAGTACTTC
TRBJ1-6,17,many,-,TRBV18,CASSPSTGSSYNSPLHF,TGTGCCAGCTCACCCTCCACGGGGAGCTCCTATAATTCACCCCTCCACTTC
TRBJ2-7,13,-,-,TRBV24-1,CATGTGSSYEQYF,TGTGCCACCGGAACAGGAAGCTCCTACGAGCAGTACTTC
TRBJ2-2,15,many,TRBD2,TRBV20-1,CSASGGAHNTGELFF,TGCAGTGCTAGCGGGGGGGCCCACAACACCGGGGAGCTGTTTTTT